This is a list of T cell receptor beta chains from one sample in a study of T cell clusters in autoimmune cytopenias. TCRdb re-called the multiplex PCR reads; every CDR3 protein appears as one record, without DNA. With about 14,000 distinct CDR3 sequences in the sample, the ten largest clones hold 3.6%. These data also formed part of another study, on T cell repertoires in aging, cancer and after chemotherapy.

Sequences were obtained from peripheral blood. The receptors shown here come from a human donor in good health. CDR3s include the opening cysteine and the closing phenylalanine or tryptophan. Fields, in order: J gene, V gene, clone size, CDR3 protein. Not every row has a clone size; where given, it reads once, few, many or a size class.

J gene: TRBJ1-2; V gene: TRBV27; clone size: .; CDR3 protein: CASSFNGQGSGYTF
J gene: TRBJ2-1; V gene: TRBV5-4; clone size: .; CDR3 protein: CASSPTGYNEQFF
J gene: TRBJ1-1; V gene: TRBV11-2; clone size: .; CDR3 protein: CASEWNPNTEAFF
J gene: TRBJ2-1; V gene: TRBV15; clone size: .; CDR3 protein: CATSDAVRSQFF
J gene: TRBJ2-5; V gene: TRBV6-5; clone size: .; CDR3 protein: CASSYGTDGETQYF
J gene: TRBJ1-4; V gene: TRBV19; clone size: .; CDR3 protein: CASSGSPDGEKLFF
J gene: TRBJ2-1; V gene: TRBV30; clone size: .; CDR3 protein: CASGDSHNEKFF
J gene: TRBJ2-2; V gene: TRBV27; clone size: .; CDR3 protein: CASSPRQGAGELFF
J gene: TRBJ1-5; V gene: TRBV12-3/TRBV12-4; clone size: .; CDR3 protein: CASSLARYQPQHF
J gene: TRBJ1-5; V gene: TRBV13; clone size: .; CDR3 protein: CASSLGASGQPQHF
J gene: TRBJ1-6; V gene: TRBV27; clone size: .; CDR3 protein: CASQGSYNSPLHF
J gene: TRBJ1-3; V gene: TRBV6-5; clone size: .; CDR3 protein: CASSYSYNSGNTIYF
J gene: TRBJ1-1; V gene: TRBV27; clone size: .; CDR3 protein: CASSLVGSGSTEAFF
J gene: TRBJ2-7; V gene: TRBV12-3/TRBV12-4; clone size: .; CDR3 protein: CASSLWDTEKEQYF
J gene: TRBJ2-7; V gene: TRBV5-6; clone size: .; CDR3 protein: CASSLGPPGEQYF
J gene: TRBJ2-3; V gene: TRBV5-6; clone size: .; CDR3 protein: CASSDSPDLGTQYF
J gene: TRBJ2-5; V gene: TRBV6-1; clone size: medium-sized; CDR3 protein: CASSVQLAGAEGTQYF
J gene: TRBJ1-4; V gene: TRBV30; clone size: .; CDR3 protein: CAWALNRGNEKLFF
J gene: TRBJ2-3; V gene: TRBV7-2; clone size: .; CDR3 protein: CASSLITSADTQYF
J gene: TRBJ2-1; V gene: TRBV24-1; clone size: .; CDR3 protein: CATRAGTSETEQFF
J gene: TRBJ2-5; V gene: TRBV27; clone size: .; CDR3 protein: CASSREATETQYF
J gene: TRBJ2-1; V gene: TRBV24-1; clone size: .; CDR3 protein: CATSDLDSWEQFF
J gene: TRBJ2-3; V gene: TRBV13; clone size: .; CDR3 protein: CASKQGADTQYF
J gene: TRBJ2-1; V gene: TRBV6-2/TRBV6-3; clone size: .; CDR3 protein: CASSRWSNEQFF
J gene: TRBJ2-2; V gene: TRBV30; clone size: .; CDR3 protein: CALHKGGSTGELFF
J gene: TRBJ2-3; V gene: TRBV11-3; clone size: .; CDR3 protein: CASSQNRDRVLDTQYF
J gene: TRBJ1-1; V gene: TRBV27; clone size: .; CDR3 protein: CASSLSVWGSTEAFF
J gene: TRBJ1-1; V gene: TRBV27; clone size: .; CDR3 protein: CASSLYMNTEAFF
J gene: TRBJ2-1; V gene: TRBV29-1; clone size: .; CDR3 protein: CSVWGGNEQFF
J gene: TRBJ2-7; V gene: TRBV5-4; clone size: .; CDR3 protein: CASSRTGSDEQYF
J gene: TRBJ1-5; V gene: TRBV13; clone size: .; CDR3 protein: CASSLGRGNQPQHF
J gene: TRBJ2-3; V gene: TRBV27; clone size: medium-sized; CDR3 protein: CASSLLRGSTDTQYF
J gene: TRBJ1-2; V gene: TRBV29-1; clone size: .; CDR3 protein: CSVGRGNAIDTF
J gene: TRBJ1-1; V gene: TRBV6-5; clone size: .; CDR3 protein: CASSRITRGTEAFF
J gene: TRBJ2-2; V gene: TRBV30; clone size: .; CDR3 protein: CACLYTGELFF
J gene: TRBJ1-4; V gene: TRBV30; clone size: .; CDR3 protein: CAWSREPTTNEKLFF
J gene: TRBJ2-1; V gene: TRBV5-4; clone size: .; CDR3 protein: CASSPDVDNEQFF
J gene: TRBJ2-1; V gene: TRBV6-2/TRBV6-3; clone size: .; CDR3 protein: CASSYVSPGLASHEQFF
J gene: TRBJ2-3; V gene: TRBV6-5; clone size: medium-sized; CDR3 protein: CASSYSRASATDTQYF
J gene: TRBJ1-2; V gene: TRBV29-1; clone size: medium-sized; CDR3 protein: CSVDKGRDGYTF
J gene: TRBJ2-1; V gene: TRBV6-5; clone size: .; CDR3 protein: CASRLAGAYNEQFF
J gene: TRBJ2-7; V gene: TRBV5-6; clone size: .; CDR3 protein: CASSLTGQTYEQYF
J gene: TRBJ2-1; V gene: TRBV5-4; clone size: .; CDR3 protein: CASSRESSYNEQFF
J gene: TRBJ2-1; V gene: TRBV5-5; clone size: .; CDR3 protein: CASAPQASSYNEQFF
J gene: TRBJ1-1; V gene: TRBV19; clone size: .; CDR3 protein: CASGQEGFLTEAFF